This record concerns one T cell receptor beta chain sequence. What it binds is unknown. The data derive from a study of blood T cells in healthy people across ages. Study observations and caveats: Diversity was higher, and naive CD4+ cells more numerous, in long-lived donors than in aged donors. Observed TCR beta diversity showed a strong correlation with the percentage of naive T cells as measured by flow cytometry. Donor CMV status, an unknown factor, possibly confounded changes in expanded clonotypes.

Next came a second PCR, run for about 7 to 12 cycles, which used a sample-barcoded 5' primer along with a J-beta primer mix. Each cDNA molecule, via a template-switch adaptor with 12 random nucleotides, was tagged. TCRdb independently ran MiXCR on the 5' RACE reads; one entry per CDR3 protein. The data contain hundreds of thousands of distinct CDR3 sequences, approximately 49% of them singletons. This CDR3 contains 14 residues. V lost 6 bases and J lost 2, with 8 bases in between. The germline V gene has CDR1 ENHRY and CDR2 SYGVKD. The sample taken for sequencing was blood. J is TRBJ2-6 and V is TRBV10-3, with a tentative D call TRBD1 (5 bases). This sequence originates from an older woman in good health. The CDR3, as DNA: TGTGCCATCAGGGAAGGGGCTGGGGCCAACGTCCTGACTTTC. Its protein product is CAIREGAGANVLTF.